The clone carrying this TCR beta chain appeared many times. Its antigen is not known. Unique molecular identifiers were linked by the library to individual cDNA molecules. Original data processing: With a range of roughly 20,000 to 690,600, the median per sample was about 92,000 TCRs. One entry per CDR3 protein, called by TCRdb with MiXCR from the RACE reads. The V and J calls and clone size come from TCRdb's table, not from the authors' own analysis. The sample holds about 130,000 distinct CDR3 sequences, approximately 9.5% seen once. The entry originates in a study of human T cells and chemical hapten exposure. The wider study: The variation in per-sample TCR yields arose mainly from small differences in pooled library volumes. Findings of the study overall: DPC sensitization left the count of TCRs above 1 in 1000 unchanged.

The time point here: healthy volunteer bleed at 2 weeks. It was from unfractionated whole blood that total RNA was extracted. The CDR3 runs to 13 residues. V lost 4 bases, J lost 1 base, and 7 bases lay in between. This chain joins TRBV12-3 or TRBV12-4 and TRBJ1-1; no firm D call. This TCR derives from a male donor in good health. Some clones in this sample may be carry-over from other donors' samples. The sequenced sample was whole blood. Here the CDR3 DNA reads TGTGCCAGCAGTTCGTCAGGGAACACTGAAGCTTTCTTT. It is translated as CASSSSGNTEAFF.